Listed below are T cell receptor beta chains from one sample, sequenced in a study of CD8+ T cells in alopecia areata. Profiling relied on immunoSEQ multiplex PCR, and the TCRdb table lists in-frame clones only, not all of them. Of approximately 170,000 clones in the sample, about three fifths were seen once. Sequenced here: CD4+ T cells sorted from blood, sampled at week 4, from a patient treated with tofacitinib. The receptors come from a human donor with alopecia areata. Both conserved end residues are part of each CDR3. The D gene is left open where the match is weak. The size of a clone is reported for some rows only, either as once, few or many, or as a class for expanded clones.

TGTGCCAGCAGTGGACAGGGCCCAGATACGCAGTATTTT	CASSGQGPDTQYF	TRBV6-1	TRBJ2-3	.	TRBD1
TGCGCCAGCAGTAATGAAAGTTATGGCTACACCTTC	CASSNESYGYTF	TRBV5-1	TRBJ1-2	.	.
TGTGCCAGCAGCTTGGGGGGTCGGGGATTTAAGATTGGTGACACAGATACGCAGTATTTT	CASSLGGRGFKIGDTDTQYF	TRBV5-4	TRBJ2-3	.	.
TGTGCCAGCAGTGAAAAAATGTGGAACTTTGAGCAGTTCTTC	CASSEKMWNFEQFF	TRBV25-1	TRBJ2-1	.	.
TGTGCCTGGAGTCTAACGACAGGGGCCCAAGAGACCCAGTACTTC	CAWSLTTGAQETQYF	TRBV30	TRBJ2-5	few	TRBD1
TGCAGCGCCTCGGGGAACCAAGAGACCCAGTACTTC	CSASGNQETQYF	TRBV29-1	TRBJ2-5	.	.
TGCGCCAGCAGCTCAAGCGGGAGGGGGTCCTACGAGCAGTACTTC	CASSSSGRGSYEQYF	TRBV5-1	TRBJ2-7	.	TRBD2
TGCAGCGTCGGGACAGGGAAATACGAGCAGTACTTC	CSVGTGKYEQYF	TRBV29-1	TRBJ2-7	.	TRBD1
TGCGCCAGCAGCCGCCGTGCCGGGACAGCCAACACTGAAGCTTTCTTT	CASSRRAGTANTEAFF	TRBV4-1	TRBJ1-1	.	TRBD1
TGTGCCAGCAGCTATACACTCCGAGGCTACACCTTC	CASSYTLRGYTF	TRBV7-9	TRBJ1-2	.	.
TGTGCCACCAGCAGAGTAGTTGGGCTAGCGGGGTCAGATACGCAGTATTTT	CATSRVVGLAGSDTQYF	TRBV15	TRBJ2-3	few	TRBD2
TGTGCCACAGCCCCGACAGGTACAGATACGCAGTATTTT	CATAPTGTDTQYF	TRBV19	TRBJ2-3	few	.
TGTGCCAGCTCACCACCAAGCGGGCCCTCTGGAAACACCATATATTTT	CASSPPSGPSGNTIYF	TRBV18	TRBJ1-3	.	.